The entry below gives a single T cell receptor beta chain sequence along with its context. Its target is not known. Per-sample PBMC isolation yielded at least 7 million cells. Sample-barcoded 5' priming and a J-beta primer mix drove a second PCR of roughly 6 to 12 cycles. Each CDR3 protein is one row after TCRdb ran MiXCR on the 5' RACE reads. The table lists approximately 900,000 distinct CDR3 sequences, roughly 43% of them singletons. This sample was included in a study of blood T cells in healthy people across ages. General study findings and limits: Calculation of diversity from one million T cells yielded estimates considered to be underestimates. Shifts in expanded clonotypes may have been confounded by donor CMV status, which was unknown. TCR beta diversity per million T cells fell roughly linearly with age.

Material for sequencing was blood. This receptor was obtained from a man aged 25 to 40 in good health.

The CDR3 reads CATSRGQALYNEQFF. CDR3 DNA sequence: TGTGCCACCAGCAGGGGACAGGCCCTCTACAATGAGCAGTTCTTC. The chain recombines TRBV15 with TRBJ2-1, with 8 positions matching TRBD1. Germline values: CDR1 LNHNV, CDR2 YYDKDF (reference sequence). CDR3 length equals 15 residues. Unmatched junction bases numbered 4, after V lost 3 bases and J lost 3 bases.